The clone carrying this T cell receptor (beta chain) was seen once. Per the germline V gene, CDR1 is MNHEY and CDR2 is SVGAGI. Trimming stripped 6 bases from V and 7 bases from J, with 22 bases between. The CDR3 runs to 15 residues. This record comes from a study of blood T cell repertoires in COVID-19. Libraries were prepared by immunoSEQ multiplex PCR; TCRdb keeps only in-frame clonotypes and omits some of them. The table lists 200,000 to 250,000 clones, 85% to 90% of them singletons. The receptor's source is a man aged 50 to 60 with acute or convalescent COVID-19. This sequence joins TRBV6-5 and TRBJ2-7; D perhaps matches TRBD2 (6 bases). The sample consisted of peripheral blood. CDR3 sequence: CASRTIGTQDGEQYF. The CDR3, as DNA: TGTGCCAGCAGGACCATTGGGACTCAGGATGGGGAGCAGTACTTC.